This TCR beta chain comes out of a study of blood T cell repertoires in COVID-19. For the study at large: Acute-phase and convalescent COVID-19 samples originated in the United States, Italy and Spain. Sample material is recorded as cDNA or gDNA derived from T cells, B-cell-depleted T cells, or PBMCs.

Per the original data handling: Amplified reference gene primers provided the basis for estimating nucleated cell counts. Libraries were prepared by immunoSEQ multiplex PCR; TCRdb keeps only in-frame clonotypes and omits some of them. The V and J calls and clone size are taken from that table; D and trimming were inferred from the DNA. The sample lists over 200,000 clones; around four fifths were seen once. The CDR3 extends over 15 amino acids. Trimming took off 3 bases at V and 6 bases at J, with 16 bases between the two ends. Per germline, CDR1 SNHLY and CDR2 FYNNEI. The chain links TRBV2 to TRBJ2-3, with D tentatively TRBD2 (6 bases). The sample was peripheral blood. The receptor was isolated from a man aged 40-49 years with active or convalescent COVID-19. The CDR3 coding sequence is TGTGCCAGCAGTGATGTTACACGGGAGATGGATACGCAGTATTTT. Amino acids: CASSDVTREMDTQYF.